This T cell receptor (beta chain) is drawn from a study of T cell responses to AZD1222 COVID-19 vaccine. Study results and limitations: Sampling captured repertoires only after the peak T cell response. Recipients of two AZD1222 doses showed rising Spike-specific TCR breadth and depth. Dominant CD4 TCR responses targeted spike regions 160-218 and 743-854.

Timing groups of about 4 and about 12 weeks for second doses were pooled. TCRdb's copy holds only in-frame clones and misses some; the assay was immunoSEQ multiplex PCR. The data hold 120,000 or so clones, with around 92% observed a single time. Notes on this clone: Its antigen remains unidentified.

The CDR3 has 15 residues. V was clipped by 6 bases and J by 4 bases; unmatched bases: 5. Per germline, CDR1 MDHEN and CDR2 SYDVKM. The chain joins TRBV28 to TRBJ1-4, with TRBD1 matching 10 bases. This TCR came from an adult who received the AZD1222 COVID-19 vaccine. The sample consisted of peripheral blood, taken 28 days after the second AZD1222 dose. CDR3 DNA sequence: TGTGCCAGCAGATCGGGACAGGGGTTTAATGAAAAACTGTTTTTT. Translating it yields CASRSGQGFNEKLFF. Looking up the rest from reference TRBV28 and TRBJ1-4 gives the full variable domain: DVKVTQSSRYLVKRTGEKVFLECVQDMDHENMFWYRQDPGLGLRLIYFSYDVKMKEKGDIPEGYSVSREKKERFSLILESASTNQTSMYLCASRSGQGFNEKLFFGSGTQLSVL.